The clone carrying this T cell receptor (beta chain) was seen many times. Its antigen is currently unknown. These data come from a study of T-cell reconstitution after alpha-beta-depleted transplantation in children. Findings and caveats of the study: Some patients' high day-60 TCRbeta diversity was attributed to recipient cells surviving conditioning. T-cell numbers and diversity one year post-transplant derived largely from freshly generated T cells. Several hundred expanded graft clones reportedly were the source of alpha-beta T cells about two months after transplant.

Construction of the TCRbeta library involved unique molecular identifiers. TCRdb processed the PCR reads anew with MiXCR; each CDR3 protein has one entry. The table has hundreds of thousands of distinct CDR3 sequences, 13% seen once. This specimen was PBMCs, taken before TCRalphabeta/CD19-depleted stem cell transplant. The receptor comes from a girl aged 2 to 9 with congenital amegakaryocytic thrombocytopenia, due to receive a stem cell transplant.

CDR3 coding DNA: TGTGCCAGCAGTCCATTAGGACAGGGGGGTTCACCCCTCCACTTT. Amino acid sequence: CASSPLGQGGSPLHF. The V and J genes are TRBV5-5 and TRBJ1-6, with 10 bases that match TRBD1. The germline CDR1 and CDR2 sequences are SGHKS and YYEKEE (reference sequence). V lost 5 bases, J lost 9 bases, and 8 bases stayed unmatched. The CDR3 extends over 15 amino acids.